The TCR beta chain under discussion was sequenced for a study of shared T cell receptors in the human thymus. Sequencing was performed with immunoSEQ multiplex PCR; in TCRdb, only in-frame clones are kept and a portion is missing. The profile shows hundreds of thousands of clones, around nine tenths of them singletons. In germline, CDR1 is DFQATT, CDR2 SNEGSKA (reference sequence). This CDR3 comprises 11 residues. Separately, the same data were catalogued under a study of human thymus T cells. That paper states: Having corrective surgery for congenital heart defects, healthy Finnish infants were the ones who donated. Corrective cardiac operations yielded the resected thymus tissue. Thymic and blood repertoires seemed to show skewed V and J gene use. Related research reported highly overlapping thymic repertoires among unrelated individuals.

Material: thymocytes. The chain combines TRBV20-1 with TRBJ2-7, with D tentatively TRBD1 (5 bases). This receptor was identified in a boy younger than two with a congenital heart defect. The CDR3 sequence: CSAGYEDEQYF. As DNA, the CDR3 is TGCAGCGCAGGGTATGAGGACGAGCAGTACTTC.